Presented here are 25 T cell receptor beta chains from one specimen sequenced in a study of early T cells in non-severe SARS-CoV-2 infection. TCRdb analysed the 5' RACE reads with MiXCR anew, one entry per CDR3 protein. This table has roughly 33,000 distinct CDR3 sequences, approximately 5.2% appearing once. The sequenced material came from whole blood. All receptors derive from an adult who was a healthcare worker with PCR-confirmed SARS-CoV-2 infection or an uninfected control (not recorded which).

This clonotype was counted between two and nine times. The rearrangement links TRBV25-1 to TRBJ1-5, with a tentative D call TRBD1 (5 bases). Germline V gene sequence: CDR1 MGHDK, CDR2 SYGVNS. Trimming removed 3 bases from V and 7 bases from J, with 16 bases in between. This CDR3 has 15 residues. CDR3 amino acids: CASSDSGQGGQPQHF. Written as DNA, the CDR3 is TGTGCCAGCAGTGACTCGGGGCAGGGTGGACAGCCCCAGCATTTT.

This chain links TRBV18 with TRBJ2-5; D gene uncertain. The CDR3 consists of 12 residues. CDR1 is KGHSH, CDR2 LQKENI, per germline. The germline V and J ends were trimmed by 2 bases and 5 bases, with 6 bases remaining between them. CDR3 bases: TGTGCCAGCTCACCAGGGGTCGAGACCCAGTACTTC. It is translated as CASSPGVETQYF.

This clonotype was seen repeatedly, ten times or more. The CDR3: CASSQAGGNQETQYF. In DNA, the CDR3 is TGTGCCAGCAGCCAAGCGGGAGGGAACCAAGAGACCCAGTACTTC. This sequence joins TRBV3-1 and TRBJ2-5; 8 nucleotides line up with TRBD2. The junction had 1 base not matched to a gene; V was cut back by 1 base and J by 0 bases. Germline V lookup: CDR1 LGHDT, CDR2 YNNKEL (reference sequence). The CDR3 has 15 amino acids.

Turning to this clonotype: Given a much more abundant clone one base away, this may be a read error. This chain links TRBV28 with TRBJ2-1; 9 bases agree with TRBD2. The CDR3 consists of 14 residues. The germline gives CDR1 MDHEN, CDR2 SYDVKM. The chain's CDR3 is CASRSGRSYIEQFF. CDR3 DNA: TGTGCCAGCAGGAGCGGGAGGTCCTACATTGAGCAGTTCTTC.

The chain uses TRBV29-1 and TRBJ2-2, with TRBD2 matching over 13 bases. The CDR3 contains 16 residues. V shed 6 bases, J shed 2 bases, and the junction held 6 bases outside the gene matches. The germline V gene encodes CDR1 SQVTM and CDR2 ANQGSEA. Here the CDR3 reads CSVAGLAGANTGELFF. CDR3 in DNA: TGCAGCGTCGCAGGACTAGCGGGAGCTAACACCGGGGAGCTGTTTTTT.

The rearrangement joins TRBV5-1 to TRBJ2-7; 8 nucleotides agree with TRBD1. V shed 4 bases, J shed 5 bases, and the junction held 5 bases outside the gene matches. The CDR3 runs to 13 residues. CDR1 SGHRS and CDR2 YFSETQ come from the germline V gene. CDR3 amino acids: CASSRKTGDEQYV. Written as DNA, the CDR3 is TGCGCCAGCAGCCGGAAGACAGGGGACGAGCAGTACGTC.

This clonotype was detected many times. V and J are TRBV24-1 and TRBJ1-2; TRBD1 matches at 9 bases. CDR3 length: 14 residues. Germline V gives CDR1 KGHDR, CDR2 SFDVKD. With 9 bases clipped from V and 5 bases from J, the junction kept 9 bases outside the gene matches. For the CDR3, the DNA is TGTGCCACCGGTCCGGGACAGGGAAGTTATGGCTACACCTTC. As protein: CATGPGQGSYGYTF.

This clonotype was recorded a few times. V is TRBV2 and J is TRBJ2-3; no reliable D call. Trimming pared 11 bases from V and 8 bases from J, leaving 14 bases between. CDR1 is SNHLY and CDR2 is FYNNEI in the germline V gene. This CDR3 spans 11 amino acids. CDR3 DNA: TGTGCCGGAAGGGTAGAGCGTACGCAGTATTTT. It yields the protein CAGRVERTQYF.

This clonotype showed up many times. The CDR3 nucleotides read TGTGCCAGCAGAAGGGGAGGAGAGACCCAGTACTTC. Translated, it gives CASRRGGETQYF. The genes are TRBV6-6 and TRBJ2-5; a possible D gene is TRBD2 (6 bases). The V and J ends lost 6 bases and 4 bases respectively, with 9 bases between them. The germline gives CDR1 MNHNY, CDR2 SVGAGI (reference sequence). There are 12 residues in the CDR3.

This clonotype has at least ten counts. V gene TRBV7-9 combines with J gene TRBJ2-3; 9 nucleotides align to TRBD2. Per the germline V gene, CDR1 is SEHNR and CDR2 is FQNEAQ (reference sequence). The junction had 17 bases not matched to a gene; V was cut back by 3 bases and J by 4 bases. There are 19 residues in the CDR3. CDR3 protein: CASSLKGAAGGGRADTQYF. The CDR3 DNA sequence: TGTGCCAGCAGCTTGAAGGGGGCAGCGGGAGGAGGACGGGCAGATACGCAGTATTTT.

The chain links TRBV4-3 to TRBJ2-2; TRBD2 matches 7 bases. Trimming cost V 6 bases and J 6 bases; bases outside gene matches: 16. Germline CDR1 reads LGHNA; CDR2 reads YSLEER. This CDR3 contains 17 residues. The CDR3, as DNA: TGCGCCAGCAGACAACTTACCGGGACTACCTACCCCGGGGAGCTGTTTTTT. Translation gives CASRQLTGTTYPGELFF.

This clonotype has at least ten counts. This chain joins TRBV11-3 and TRBJ1-2; D not resolved. Germline V gives CDR1 SGHNT, CDR2 YENEEA. This CDR3 region has 13 residues. Trimming shortened V by 5 bases and J by 4 bases, and 11 bases separated the two germline ends. CDR3 sequence (DNA): TGTGCCAGCAGCCCCGACGTTACCTATGGCTACACCTTC. Translation gives CASSPDVTYGYTF.

The table lists this clonotype with many counts. The chain has TRBV24-1 and TRBJ1-5, with 9 bases identical to TRBD1. This CDR3 comprises 16 residues. V lost 3 bases to trimming and J lost 3 bases; unmatched junction nucleotides: 5. CDR1 KGHDR and CDR2 SFDVKD come from the germline V gene. As DNA, the CDR3 is TGTGCCACCAGTGATCGACAGGGGGTTTACAATCAGCCCCAGCATTTT. Translation gives CATSDRQGVYNQPQHF.

This clonotype was picked up many times. This chain joins TRBV5-8 and TRBJ1-5; maybe TRBD1 (5 bases). CDR3 size: 15 residues. V lost 0 bases and J lost 2, with 9 bases in between. Germline assignment: CDR1 SGHTS and CDR2 YDEGEE. Here the CDR3 reads CASSLGQPGNQPQHF. CDR3 in DNA: TGTGCCAGCAGCTTGGGACAGCCTGGCAATCAGCCCCAGCATTTT.

In this sample, this clonotype turned up many times. This chain joins TRBV6-2 or TRBV6-3 and TRBJ1-2; 9 bases map to TRBD1. The trim removed 10 bases at V and 13 bases at J, leaving 16 bases unmatched. The CDR3 spans 13 residues. Germline V gene sequence: CDR1 MNHEY, CDR2 SVGEGT. As DNA, the CDR3 is TGTGCCACCCAACTCGGACAGGGGTGGTTCTTCACCTTC. Amino acid sequence: CATQLGQGWFFTF.

This clonotype was picked up many times. DNA for the CDR3: TGTGCCACCAGTGACAGGGGCTATGGCTACACCTTC. It translates to CATSDRGYGYTF. The chain employs TRBV24-1 and TRBJ1-2; D is perhaps TRBD1 (6 bases). CDR1 and CDR2 (germline): KGHDR, SFDVKD. The CDR3 has 12 amino acids. V was shortened by 4 bases and J by 4 bases, with 6 bases between the two germline ends.

This clonotype was counted many times. The chain uses TRBV7-8 and TRBJ2-2; D is perhaps TRBD1 or TRBD2 (5 bases each). Germline V gives CDR1 SGHVS, CDR2 FQNEAQ. V lost 5 bases to trimming and J lost 1 base, with 11 bases between them. CDR3 length: 15 amino acids. The CDR3 reads CASSEWDGNTGELFF. CDR3 DNA sequence: TGTGCCAGCAGCGAGTGGGACGGGAACACCGGGGAGCTGTTTTTT.

This clonotype is medium-sized within its sample. The V and J genes are TRBV6-5 and TRBJ1-1; D unresolved. Trimming took off 5 bases at V and 0 bases at J, with 16 bases between the two ends. Germline CDR1 reads MNHEY; CDR2 reads SVGAGI. The CDR3 runs 16 residues. In DNA, the CDR3 is TGTGCCAGCAGTCCCCGGGGAAATAGGATGAACACTGAAGCTTTCTTT. It is translated as CASSPRGNRMNTEAFF.

The chain employs TRBV7-2 and TRBJ1-2, with TRBD1 as a possible D gene (6 bases). Germline V gene sequence: CDR1 SGHTA, CDR2 FQGNSA. Trimming removed 6 bases from V and 6 bases from J, with 20 bases in between. This CDR3 region has 15 residues. The CDR3 DNA sequence: TGTGCCAGCAGATCAAACGCCAGGGGATTAGATGGCTACACCTTC. Its protein product is CASRSNARGLDGYTF.

In its sample, this clonotype was seen many times. This chain links TRBV14 with TRBJ2-2; tentative D call: TRBD1 (5 bases). Germline assignment: CDR1 SGHDN and CDR2 FVKESK. CDR3 length: 16 residues. V shed 4 bases and J shed 8 bases, with 20 bases lying between them. The CDR3 spells CASSRQTVQFAGELFF. The CDR3 nucleotides are TGTGCCAGCAGCCGCCAGACAGTTCAATTCGCGGGGGAGCTGTTTTTT.

This clonotype was counted ten times or more. The J gene is TRBJ2-2, the V gene TRBV10-2, with a possible D match to TRBD2 (6 bases). There are 16 residues in the CDR3. Trimming pared 5 bases from V and 5 bases from J, leaving 18 bases between. Germline CDR1 WSHSY, CDR2 SAAADI. The DNA of the CDR3 is TGCGCCAGCAGTTTAGCCGGGAGTACCTTAACCGGGGAGCTGTTTTTT. Translating gives CASSLAGSTLTGELFF.

This clonotype was observed many times. J is TRBJ2-1 and V is TRBV6-1; no definite D call. This CDR3 has 16 amino acids. Germline lookup yields CDR1 MNHNS and CDR2 SASEGT. V gave up 2 bases and J gave up 2 bases, with 13 bases separating them. In DNA form, the CDR3 reads TGTGCCAGCAGTGAATATATGTGGACCCCCTACAATGAGCAGTTCTTC. The encoded protein is CASSEYMWTPYNEQFF.

This clonotype was counted a few times. This chain uses TRBV9 with TRBJ2-4; TRBD1 aligns across 7 bases. This CDR3 is built from 16 residues. V trimming: 3 bases; J trimming: 0 bases; junction bases outside the gene matches: 6. In germline, CDR1 is SGDLS, CDR2 YYNGEE. CDR3 amino acids: CASSGTGSIAKNIQYF. DNA for the CDR3: TGTGCCAGCAGCGGGACAGGTTCTATAGCCAAAAACATTCAGTACTTC.

Many counts were recorded for this clonotype. The J gene is TRBJ2-3, the V gene TRBV2; a possible D gene is TRBD1 (6 bases). CDR3 length: 16 amino acids. V was trimmed by 2 bases and J by 3 bases, leaving 15 bases between them. Germline V gene data show CDR1 as SNHLY and CDR2 as FYNNEI. The CDR3, as DNA: TGTGCCAGCAGTGAATTGTCAGGGGCCGGTACAGATACGCAGTATTTT. Its translation: CASSELSGAGTDTQYF.

In its sample, this clonotype was seen many times. This rearrangement joins TRBV27 to TRBJ1-5, with a weak D call TRBD1 (5 bases). V was pared by 3 bases and J by 6 bases, with 12 bases between. The germline CDR1 and CDR2 sequences are MNHEY and SMNVEV (reference sequence). The CDR3 contains 14 residues. The DNA of the CDR3 is TGTGCCAGCAGTTTTTCCGGGGGTGGTCAGCCCCAGCATTTT. Its translation is CASSFSGGGQPQHF.